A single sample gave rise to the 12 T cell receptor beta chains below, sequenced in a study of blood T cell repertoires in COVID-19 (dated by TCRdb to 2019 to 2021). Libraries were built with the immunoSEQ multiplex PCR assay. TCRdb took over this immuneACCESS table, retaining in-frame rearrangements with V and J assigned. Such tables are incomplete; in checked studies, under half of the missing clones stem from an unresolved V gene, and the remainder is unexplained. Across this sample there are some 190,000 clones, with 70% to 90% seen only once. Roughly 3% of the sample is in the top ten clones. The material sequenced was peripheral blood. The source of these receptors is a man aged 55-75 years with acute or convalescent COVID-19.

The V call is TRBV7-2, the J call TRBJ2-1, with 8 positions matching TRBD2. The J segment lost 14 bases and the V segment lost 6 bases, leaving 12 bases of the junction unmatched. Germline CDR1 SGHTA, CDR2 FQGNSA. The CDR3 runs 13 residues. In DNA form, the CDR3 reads TGTGCCAGCAGTCCAACCCGGGGACTAGAGGAGTTCTTC. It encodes CASSPTRGLEEFF.

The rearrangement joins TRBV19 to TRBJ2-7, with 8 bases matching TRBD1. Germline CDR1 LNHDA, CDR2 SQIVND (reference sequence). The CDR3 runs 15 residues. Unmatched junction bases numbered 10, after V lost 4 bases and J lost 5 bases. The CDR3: CASSRSRTGSHEQYF. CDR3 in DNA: TGTGCCAGTAGTAGGTCCCGGACAGGGTCCCACGAGCAGTACTTC.

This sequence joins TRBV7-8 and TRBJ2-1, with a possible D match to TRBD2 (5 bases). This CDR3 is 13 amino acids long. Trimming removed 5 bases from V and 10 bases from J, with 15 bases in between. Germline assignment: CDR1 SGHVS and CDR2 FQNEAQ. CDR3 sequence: CASSPNPSYEQFF. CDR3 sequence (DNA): TGTGCCAGCAGCCCAAACCCTAGCTACGAGCAGTTCTTC.

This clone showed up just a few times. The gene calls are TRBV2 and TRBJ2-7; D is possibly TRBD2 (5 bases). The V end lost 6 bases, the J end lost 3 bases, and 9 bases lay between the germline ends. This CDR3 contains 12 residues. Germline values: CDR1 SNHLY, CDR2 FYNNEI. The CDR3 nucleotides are TGTGCCAGCAGAGTTGGGAGCTACGAGCAGTACTTC. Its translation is CASRVGSYEQYF.

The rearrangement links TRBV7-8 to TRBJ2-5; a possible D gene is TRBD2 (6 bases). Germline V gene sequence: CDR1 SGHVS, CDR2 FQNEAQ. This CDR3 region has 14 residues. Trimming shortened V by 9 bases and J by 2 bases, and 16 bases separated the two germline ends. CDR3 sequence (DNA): TGTGCCAGGGGGACTGGATCAGTACAAGAGACCCAGTACTTC. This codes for CARGTGSVQETQYF.

The DNA of the CDR3 is TGTGCCAGCACCCAGCGGGAAGGCTCCTACGAGCAGTACTTC. It codes for CASTQREGSYEQYF. The chain employs TRBV19 and TRBJ2-7; TRBD2 matches 7 bases. Germline V CDR1 and CDR2: LNHDA, SQIVND (reference sequence). The CDR3 has 14 amino acids. With V trimmed by 9 bases and J by 0 bases, 8 bases remained unmatched.

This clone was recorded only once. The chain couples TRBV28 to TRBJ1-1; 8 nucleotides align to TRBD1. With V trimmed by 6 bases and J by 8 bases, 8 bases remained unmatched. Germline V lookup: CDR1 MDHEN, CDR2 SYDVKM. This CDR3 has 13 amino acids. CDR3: CASRIRRQGEAFF. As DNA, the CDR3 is TGTGCCAGCAGGATCAGGAGACAGGGGGAAGCTTTCTTT.

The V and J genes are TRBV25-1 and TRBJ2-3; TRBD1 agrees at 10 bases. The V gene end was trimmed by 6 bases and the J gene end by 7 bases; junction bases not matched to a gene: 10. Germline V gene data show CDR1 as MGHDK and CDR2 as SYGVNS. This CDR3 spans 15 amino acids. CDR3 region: CASSQPGQGSYTQYF. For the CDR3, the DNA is TGTGCCAGCAGCCAACCGGGACAGGGGTCATATACGCAGTATTTT.

CDR3 nucleotides: TGTGCCAGCAGTACCCGGACAGGCCTACAGGGCTACACCTTC. As protein: CASSTRTGLQGYTF. The chain couples TRBV25-1 to TRBJ1-2; 7 bases agree with TRBD1. Germline V lookup: CDR1 MGHDK, CDR2 SYGVNS. The CDR3 spans 14 residues. V lost 5 bases, J lost 8 bases, and 11 bases stayed unmatched.

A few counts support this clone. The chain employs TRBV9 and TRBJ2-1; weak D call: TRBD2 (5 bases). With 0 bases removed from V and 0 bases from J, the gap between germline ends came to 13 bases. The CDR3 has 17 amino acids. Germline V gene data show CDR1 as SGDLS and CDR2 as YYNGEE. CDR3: CASSVAARGSSYNEQFF. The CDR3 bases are TGTGCCAGCAGCGTAGCCGCCCGGGGAAGCTCCTACAATGAGCAGTTCTTC.

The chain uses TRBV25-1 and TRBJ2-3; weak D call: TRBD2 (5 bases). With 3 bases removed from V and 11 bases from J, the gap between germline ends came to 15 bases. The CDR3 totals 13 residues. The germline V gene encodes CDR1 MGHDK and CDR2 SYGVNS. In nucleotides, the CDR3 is TGTGCCAGCAGTGAGCGGACGGCCCGGGGGCAGTATTTT. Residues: CASSERTARGQYF.

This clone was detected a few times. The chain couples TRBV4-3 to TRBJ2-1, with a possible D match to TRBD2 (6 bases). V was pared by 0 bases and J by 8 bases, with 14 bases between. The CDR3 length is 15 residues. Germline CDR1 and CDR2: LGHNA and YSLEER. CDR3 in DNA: TGCGCCAGCAGCCAAGAATCTCGGGAGTCTGATGAGCAGTTCTTC. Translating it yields CASSQESRESDEQFF.